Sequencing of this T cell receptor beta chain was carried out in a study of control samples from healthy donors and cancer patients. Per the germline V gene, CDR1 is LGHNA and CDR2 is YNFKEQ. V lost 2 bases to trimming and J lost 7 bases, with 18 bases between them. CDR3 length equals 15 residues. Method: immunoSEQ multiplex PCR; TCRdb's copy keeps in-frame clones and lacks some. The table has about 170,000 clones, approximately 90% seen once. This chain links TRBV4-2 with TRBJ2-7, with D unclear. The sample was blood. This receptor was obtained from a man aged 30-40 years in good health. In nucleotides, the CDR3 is TGTGCCAGCAGCCAACTACCCGACCCGCCCGGGGAGCAGTACTTC. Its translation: CASSQLPDPPGEQYF.